This TCR beta chain emerged from a study of T cells in Graves' hyperthyroidism and ophthalmopathy. CDR1 and CDR2 from the germline V gene are SGHRS and YFSETQ. The CDR3 length is 16 residues. V trimming: 2 bases; J trimming: 0 bases; junction bases outside the gene matches: 5. The study included ophthalmopathy patients with Clinical Activity Score at least 3, NOSPECS grade at least 4 and duration under 3 months. Clinical symptoms, serum thyroxine, TRAb, thyroid ultrasound and orbital computed tomography established diagnosis. PBMCs were collected from a 10 ml volume of fresh peripheral blood. The table lists this clonotype with many counts. TCR beta CDR3 regions were amplified from RNA transcripts. During a first-round RT-PCR of the TCR CDR3, the HTBI primer set was used. In TCRdb, the multiplex PCR reads were re-called with MiXCR into one record per CDR3 protein. The table has about 300,000 distinct CDR3 sequences, less than 20% seen once.

The sample consisted of blood. The sequence came from a man aged 50-59 years with Graves' ophthalmopathy. The chain combines TRBV5-1 with TRBJ2-1, with 7 bases fitting TRBD2. The CDR3 loop is CASSLGSGVSYNEQFF. CDR3 bases: TGCGCCAGCAGCTTAGGGAGCGGGGTCTCCTACAATGAGCAGTTCTTC.